These 27 T cell receptor beta chains share one sample of origin, sequenced in a study of cytomegalovirus exposure and HLA in healthy donors. The PCR made use of 60 Vbeta and 13 Jbeta primers. Libraries were prepared by immunoSEQ multiplex PCR; TCRdb keeps only in-frame clonotypes and omits some of them. The table lists 180,000 or so clones, just over 75% of them singletons. Sequenced sample: PBMCs. Every receptor here comes from a man younger than 35 in good health and CMV-seronegative.

V gene TRBV5-4 combines with J gene TRBJ2-7; TRBD2 aligns across 10 bases. CDR1 is SGHNT, CDR2 YYREEE, per germline (reference sequence). J gave up 0 bases and V 0 bases, and 6 bases lay outside the gene matches. CDR3 size: 17 residues. The DNA for the CDR3 is TGTGCCAGCAGCTTGGGACTAGCGGGCCCCAGCTCCTACGAGCAGTACTTC. This gives the protein CASSLGLAGPSSYEQYF. The entire variable domain, with the rest obtained from reference TRBV5-4 and TRBJ2-7, is as follows: ETGVTQSPTHLIKTRGQQVTLRCSSQSGHNTVSWYQQALGQGPQFIFQYYREEENGRGNFPPRFSGLQFPNYSSELNVNALELDDSALYLCASSLGLAGPSSYEQYFGPGTRLTVT.

V gene TRBV20-1 combines with J gene TRBJ1-1; D is uncertain. In germline, CDR1 is DFQATT, CDR2 SNEGSKA (reference sequence). V dropped 6 bases and J dropped 10 bases, with 12 bases sitting between them. The CDR3 totals 10 residues. In DNA, the CDR3 is TGCAGTGCGGTCACTTTTGGAGCTTTCTTT. Residues: CSAVTFGAFF.

The V gene is TRBV27, the J gene TRBJ2-5; 7 bases are shared with TRBD1. The CDR3 loop spans 14 amino acids. Trimming removed 3 bases from V and 6 bases from J; junction bases left unmatched: 7. Per the germline V gene, CDR1 is MNHEY and CDR2 is SMNVEV (reference sequence). CDR3 residues: CASSFLDRVKTQYF. CDR3 coding DNA: TGTGCCAGCAGTTTCCTCGACAGGGTAAAGACCCAGTACTTC.

The chain is built from TRBV5-5 and TRBJ2-2, with D unresolved. The CDR3 sequence is 12 residues long. The germline CDR1 and CDR2 sequences are SGHKS and YYEKEE (reference sequence). The V end lost 3 bases, the J end lost 3 bases, and 3 bases lay between the germline ends. The CDR3: CASSYYTGELFF. The CDR3 DNA is TGTGCCAGCAGCTACTACACCGGGGAGCTGTTTTTT.

The gene calls are TRBV4-3 and TRBJ2-7, with TRBD1 matching over 8 bases. The CDR3 runs 16 residues. Germline trimming cut 1 base from V and 3 bases from J; bases unmatched to any gene: 8. Germline values: CDR1 LGHNA, CDR2 YSLEER. The CDR3 region has the DNA TGCGCCAGCAGCCAAGCACTGGACAGGGAGGTCTACGAGCAGTACTTC. This codes for CASSQALDREVYEQYF.

V usage is TRBV4-2 and J usage is TRBJ1-2, with 7 bases matching TRBD1. This CDR3 has 18 residues. V lost 0 bases, J lost 4 bases, and 14 bases stayed unmatched. Germline V gene sequence: CDR1 LGHNA, CDR2 YNFKEQ. In nucleotides, the CDR3 is TGTGCCAGCAGCCAAGAAGTCCACCTGCAGGGGGTGCCCTATGGCTACACCTTC. This encodes CASSQEVHLQGVPYGYTF.

The genes are TRBV7-9 and TRBJ1-3; D is uncertain. V was clipped by 1 base and J by 4 bases, with 14 bases between them. The length of the CDR3 is 16 residues. Germline CDR1 SEHNR, CDR2 FQNEAQ (reference sequence). The CDR3 sequence: CASSLGRVVTGNTIYF. The CDR3 DNA follows: TGTGCCAGCAGCTTAGGGAGGGTGGTGACCGGAAACACCATATATTTT.

The rearrangement uses TRBV9 and TRBJ2-7, with TRBD1 matching 9 bases. J lost 5 bases, V lost 4 bases, and 7 bases had no gene match. CDR3 length equals 14 residues. The germline V gene encodes CDR1 SGDLS and CDR2 YYNGEE. CDR3 loop: CASSFGGQGNEQYF. CDR3 nucleotides: TGTGCCAGCAGCTTTGGAGGACAGGGGAACGAGCAGTACTTC.

The V call is TRBV5-1, the J call TRBJ2-3; TRBD1 agrees at 9 bases. Germline V gene sequence: CDR1 SGHRS, CDR2 YFSETQ. Germline trimming cut 3 bases from V and 6 bases from J; bases unmatched to any gene: 5. CDR3 length: 14 residues. Written as DNA, the CDR3 is TGCGCCAGCAGCTCCGGGACAGGGAGGGATACGCAGTATTTT. It is translated as CASSSGTGRDTQYF.

The V gene is TRBV11-2, the J gene TRBJ2-6; weak D call: TRBD2 (5 bases). Germline loops: CDR1 SGHAT, CDR2 FQNNGV. The CDR3 totals 19 residues. V was pared by 0 bases and J by 0 bases, with 15 bases between. The CDR3 nucleotides are TGTGCCAGCAGCTTAGATCGCTGGGAAGCGGCCTCTGGGGCCAACGTCCTGACTTTC. Translation gives CASSLDRWEAASGANVLTF.

This rearrangement joins TRBV7-2 to TRBJ1-2, with unresolved D. V lost 2 bases and J lost 0, with 13 bases in between. Germline CDR1 SGHTA, CDR2 FQGNSA. CDR3 length: 16 amino acids. The CDR3 DNA follows: TGTGCCAGCAGCTTAAACGGGGTATCGGCTAACTATGGCTACACCTTC. This sequence encodes CASSLNGVSANYGYTF.

The J gene is TRBJ2-2, the V gene TRBV6-6; D is unresolved. The length of the CDR3 is 14 residues. Germline V gives CDR1 MNHNY, CDR2 SVGAGI (reference sequence). Trimming removed 5 bases at V and 0 bases at J, with 7 bases between. DNA of the CDR3: TGTGCCAGCAGTCAAGCTACGAACACCGGGGAGCTGTTTTTT. It is translated as CASSQATNTGELFF.

The V call is TRBV29-1, the J call TRBJ2-1; D not resolved. The CDR3 spans 12 residues. The V end was cut by 7 bases, the J end by 5 bases, with 12 bases between. Germline V lookup: CDR1 SQVTM, CDR2 ANQGSEA. In DNA form, the CDR3 reads TGCAGCGCCCGGGTTTTTGACAATGAGCAGTTCTTC. The encoded protein is CSARVFDNEQFF.

This clone was observed a few times. The chain uses TRBV7-2 and TRBJ2-5, with 7 bases matching TRBD2. Germline CDR1 reads SGHTA; CDR2 reads FQGNSA. V lost 1 base, J lost 4 bases, and 6 bases stayed unmatched. The CDR3 spans 15 residues. CDR3 nucleotide sequence: TGTGCCAGCAGCTTAGGGGGGGGGTCTGGAGAGACCCAGTACTTC. It yields the protein CASSLGGGSGETQYF.

V usage is TRBV5-6 and J usage is TRBJ1-1; D may be TRBD1 (6 bases). Germline assignment: CDR1 SGHDT and CDR2 YYEEEE. The CDR3 totals 13 residues. Trimming shortened V by 4 bases and J by 4 bases, and 11 bases separated the two germline ends. CDR3 region: CASSIQGFTEAFF. CDR3 nucleotides: TGTGCCAGCAGCATACAGGGATTCACTGAAGCTTTCTTT.

V is TRBV2 and J is TRBJ2-7; a weak D match, TRBD2 (6 bases). V was pared by 6 bases and J by 0 bases, with 15 bases between. The V gene's germline CDR1 is SNHLY and CDR2 FYNNEI. The CDR3 loop spans 15 amino acids. DNA of the CDR3: TGTGCCAGCAGGCCTCAGGGACTTAGCTCCTACGAGCAGTACTTC. As protein: CASRPQGLSSYEQYF.

V gene TRBV30 combines with J gene TRBJ2-7; 10 nucleotides align to TRBD2. Germline V gene sequence: CDR1 GTSNPN, CDR2 SVGIG (reference sequence). There are 13 residues in the CDR3. Germline trimming cut 4 bases from V and 3 bases from J; bases unmatched to any gene: 3. CDR3 amino acids: CAWTGLAFYEQYF. The CDR3 coding sequence is TGTGCCTGGACGGGACTAGCGTTCTACGAGCAGTACTTC.

The V and J genes are TRBV30 and TRBJ1-5; 8 bases match TRBD1. With V trimmed by 3 bases and J by 3 bases, 4 bases remained unmatched. The CDR3 totals 14 residues. CDR1 is GTSNPN, CDR2 SVGIG, per germline (reference sequence). The CDR3 reads CAWSGQGFNQPQHF. The CDR3 DNA is TGTGCCTGGAGCGGACAGGGCTTCAATCAGCCCCAGCATTTT. Drawing the rest from reference TRBV30 and TRBJ1-5, the complete variable domain is SQTIHQWPATLVQPVGSPLSLECTVEGTSNPNLYWYRQAAGRGLQLLFYSVGIGQISSEVPQNLSASRPQDRQFILSSKKLLLSDSGFYLCAWSGQGFNQPQHFGDGTRLSIL.

The chain recombines TRBV6-6 with TRBJ1-3; no reliable D call. The V gene lost 8 bases and the J gene lost 2 bases, with 10 bases spanning the gap. The CDR3 covers 13 residues. The germline CDR1 and CDR2 sequences are MNHNY and SVGAGI (reference sequence). CDR3 DNA: TGTGCCAGCTCTGTAGAACCTGGAAACACCATATATTTT. Residues: CASSVEPGNTIYF.

The chain has TRBV4-3 and TRBJ2-2; tentative D call: TRBD2 (6 bases). From germline, CDR1 is LGHNA and CDR2 YSLEER. CDR3 length equals 15 residues. V was shortened by 0 bases and J by 5 bases, with 10 bases between the two germline ends. The CDR3 sequence: CASSQDRGMTGELFF. The CDR3, as DNA: TGCGCCAGCAGCCAAGATCGGGGGATGACCGGGGAGCTGTTTTTT.

In regard to this clone: Germline is not matched at one junction end, which may reflect a read error. The V gene is TRBV29-1, the J gene TRBJ2-3; 12 bases fit TRBD2. The CDR3 spans 15 residues. Germline V gene sequence: CDR1 SQVTM, CDR2 ANQGSEA. The CDR3, as DNA: TGCAGCGTGCAAACGACTAGCGGGAGCAAAGATACGCAGTATTTT. This gives the protein CSVQTTSGSKDTQYF.

The CDR3 loop is CASSPGNLYNEQFF. The CDR3 bases are TGTGCCAGCAGCCCGGGTAATCTTTACAATGAGCAGTTCTTC. This rearrangement joins TRBV6-5 to TRBJ2-1, with no clear D. The CDR3 extends over 14 amino acids. CDR1 and CDR2 (germline): MNHEY, SVGAGI. V lost 6 bases, J lost 4 bases, and 13 bases lay in between.

This sequence joins TRBV28 and TRBJ1-1; D is unclear. Trimming removed 3 bases at V and 4 bases at J, with 9 bases between. Germline CDR1 MDHEN, CDR2 SYDVKM. The CDR3 contains 13 residues. The CDR3 DNA reads TGTGCCAGCAGTTTTTCCGGTATCACTGAAGCTTTCTTT. This codes for CASSFSGITEAFF.

In the case of this clone: Sequence at one end of the junction differs from germline and may be a read error. The chain carries TRBV7-7 and TRBJ2-2; 7 bases align to TRBD1. The CDR3 has 14 residues. Germline CDR1 and CDR2: SSHAT and FNYEAQ (reference sequence). CDR3 DNA: TGTGCTAGCAGCCCGACAGGGTCAACCGGGGAGCTGTTTTTT. Translated, it gives CASSPTGSTGELFF.

Turning to this clone: At the DNA level, this CDR3 is encoded by other sequences in the same sample as well. The chain has TRBV7-8 and TRBJ1-1, with 8 bases fitting TRBD1. V lost 2 bases, J lost 5 bases, and 10 bases stayed unmatched. Germline CDR1 SGHVS, CDR2 FQNEAQ. The CDR3 length is 16 residues. The DNA for the CDR3 is TGTGCCAGCAGCTTACCGGACAGGGCCCGGGGTACTGAAGCTTTCTTT. Its translation is CASSLPDRARGTEAFF. Together with reference TRBV7-8 and TRBJ1-1, the CDR3 gives the full variable domain: GAGVSQSPRYKVAKRGQDVALRCDPISGHVSLFWYQQALGQGPEFLTYFQNEAQLDKSGLPSDRFFAERPEGSVSTLKIQRTQQEDSAVYLCASSLPDRARGTEAFFGQGTRLTVV.

This rearrangement joins TRBV12-5 to TRBJ2-1; D call uncertain. Germline values: CDR1 LGHNT, CDR2 FRNRAP. This CDR3 has 14 amino acids. Trimming removed 7 bases from V and 0 bases from J, with 10 bases in between. DNA for the CDR3: TGTGCTAGTGCCGGAGATCCCTCCTACAATGAGCAGTTCTTC. Translated, it gives CASAGDPSYNEQFF.

This clone has only a few counts. The chain is built from TRBV6-1 and TRBJ1-2; 9 positions agree with TRBD1. The J segment lost 4 bases and the V segment lost 6 bases, leaving 9 bases of the junction unmatched. The germline V gene has CDR1 MNHNS and CDR2 SASEGT. CDR3 size: 15 residues. As DNA, the CDR3 is TGTGCCAGCAGGGGAGGGGGACAGGGAGGCTATGGCTACACCTTC. This gives the protein CASRGGGQGGYGYTF.